Shown below are 19 T cell receptor beta chains from a single sample sequenced in a study of CD8 T cells in ankylosing spondylitis. TCRdb processed the 5' RACE reads anew with MiXCR; each CDR3 protein has one entry. Altogether 25,000 to 35,000 distinct CDR3 sequences are present, approximately 15% being singletons, with the ten largest covering 36%. Sequencing was performed on blood. The receptors stem from a male donor with ankylosing spondylitis or in good health (not recorded which).

This clonotype came up a few times. The chain is built from TRBV5-1 and TRBJ2-1; 8 bases agree with TRBD1. In germline, CDR1 is SGHRS, CDR2 YFSETQ. The CDR3 is made up of 12 amino acids. The trim removed 5 bases at V and 9 bases at J, leaving 4 bases unmatched. The CDR3 DNA reads as TGCGCCAGCAGGAAGACAGGGGCTGAGCAGTTCTTC. Its protein is CASRKTGAEQFF. Full variable domain (rest looked up from reference TRBV5-1 and TRBJ2-1): KAGVTQTPRYLIKTRGQQVTLSCSPISGHRSVSWYQQTPGQGLQFLFEYFSETQRNKGNFPGRFSGRQFSNSRSEMNVSTLELGDSALYLCASRKTGAEQFFGPGTRLTVL.

This rearrangement joins TRBV14 to TRBJ1-6; D is uncertain. Germline CDR1 reads SGHDN; CDR2 reads FVKESK. Trimming left V 4 bases short and J 7 bases short, with 11 bases between. The CDR3 has 14 amino acids. CDR3 amino acids: CASSRPGRNSPLHF. CDR3 sequence (DNA): TGTGCCAGCAGCCGACCAGGAAGGAATTCACCCCTCCACTTT.

The rearrangement uses TRBV20-1 and TRBJ2-2; maybe TRBD1 (6 bases). The V gene's germline CDR1 is DFQATT and CDR2 SNEGSKA (reference sequence). The CDR3 is made up of 13 amino acids. The V gene lost 3 bases and the J gene lost 5 bases, with 10 bases spanning the gap. CDR3 loop: CSASRGWTGELFF. As DNA, the CDR3 is TGCAGTGCTAGCAGGGGCTGGACCGGGGAGCTGTTTTTT.

In this sample, this clonotype turned up a few times. The J gene is TRBJ1-2, the V gene TRBV3-1; D call uncertain. V lost 0 bases and J lost 4, with 12 bases in between. The CDR3 spans 15 residues. In germline, CDR1 is LGHDT, CDR2 YNNKEL (reference sequence). CDR3 residues: CASSQEARWAYGYTF. CDR3 DNA sequence: TGTGCCAGCAGCCAAGAAGCCCGGTGGGCCTATGGCTACACCTTC.

This clonotype was counted only a few times. The rearrangement uses TRBV7-9 and TRBJ1-4; perhaps TRBD1 as D (6 bases). V shed 4 bases and J shed 8 bases, with 14 bases lying between them. Per the germline V gene, CDR1 is SEHNR and CDR2 is FQNEAQ (reference sequence). This CDR3 region has 14 residues. The CDR3 nucleotides are TGTGCCAGCAGCTACACAGGGTCTGGAGAAAAACTGTTTTTT. It is translated as CASSYTGSGEKLFF.

This clonotype occurred a few times. This chain links TRBV7-9 with TRBJ2-1; 7 nucleotides agree with TRBD2. The CDR3 contains 12 residues. Germline CDR1 reads SEHNR; CDR2 reads FQNEAQ (reference sequence). This CDR3 is CASGDYYNEQFF. The CDR3 nucleotides read TGTGCTTCCGGGGACTACTACAATGAGCAGTTCTTC.

The chain links TRBV7-2 to TRBJ2-7, with 7 nucleotides matching TRBD2. CDR3 length: 15 residues. Germline V gene sequence: CDR1 SGHTA, CDR2 FQGNSA. J was trimmed by 4 bases and V by 5 bases; bases with no gene match: 11. The CDR3 DNA reads as TGTGCCAGCAGCCTAGTGGGGCGGGAGCTGTACGAGCAGTACTTC. Encoded protein: CASSLVGRELYEQYF.

The table lists this clonotype with a few counts. The chain carries TRBV7-2 and TRBJ2-2, with D perhaps matching TRBD1 or TRBD2 (6 bases each). The V gene lost 2 bases and the J gene lost 5 bases, with 15 bases spanning the gap. Germline-derived CDR1 and CDR2 are SGHTA and FQGNSA. There are 16 residues in the CDR3. For the CDR3, the DNA is TGTGCCAGCAGCTTAAATGGGGGGCGGAGGACCGGGGAGCTGTTTTTT. Its protein product is CASSLNGGRRTGELFF.

This clonotype was picked up a small number of times. The V gene is TRBV6-2 or TRBV6-3, the J gene TRBJ2-1; D is unresolved. CDR1 MNHEY and CDR2 SVGEGT come from the germline V gene. There are 13 residues in the CDR3. V was trimmed by 5 bases and J by 5 bases, leaving 10 bases between them. CDR3 in amino acids: CASSKERDNEQFF. In DNA, the CDR3 is TGTGCCAGCAGTAAGGAGCGCGACAATGAGCAGTTCTTC.

This clonotype was picked up a small number of times. J is TRBJ1-5 and V is TRBV21-1. TRBV21-1 corresponds to a pseudogene. CDR3 length: 12 residues. CDR3 DNA sequence: TGTGCCAGCAGCAAATGGAATCAGCCCCAGCATTTT. Its translation: CASSKWNQPQHF.

This clonotype was observed a few times. This chain links TRBV29-1 with TRBJ2-3; 10 bases line up with TRBD2. Losses at the gene ends were 8 bases for V and 3 bases for J; bases not matched to a gene: 5. The germline V gene encodes CDR1 SQVTM and CDR2 ANQGSEA. This CDR3 contains 13 residues. The CDR3 reads CSCSGRNTDTQYF. The DNA for the CDR3 is TGCAGCTGTAGCGGGAGGAATACAGATACGCAGTATTTT.

This clonotype was seen only a few times. This chain joins TRBV20-1 and TRBJ2-5; the match to TRBD2 covers 12 bases. The germline V gene encodes CDR1 DFQATT and CDR2 SNEGSKA (reference sequence). Trimming at V came to 3 bases and at J to 0 bases, leaving 5 bases not matched to a gene. The CDR3 totals 16 residues. CDR3 nucleotide sequence: TGCAGTGCTAGTAAGACTAGCGGGGGTAACCAAGAGACCCAGTACTTC. Encoded protein: CSASKTSGGNQETQYF.

A few counts support this clonotype. The CDR3 nucleotides are TGCAGTGCTTCTGGAGGGTCTGAAGCTTTCTTT. Translated: CSASGGSEAFF. The chain combines TRBV20-1 with TRBJ1-1; D not certain. CDR1 is DFQATT and CDR2 is SNEGSKA in the germline V gene (reference sequence). CDR3 length equals 11 residues. V was cut by 5 bases and J by 6 bases, with 10 bases left in between.

This clonotype showed up just a few times. The genes are TRBV5-1 and TRBJ2-5; TRBD2 matches at 8 bases. The CDR3 is 14 amino acids. V lost 7 bases, J lost 1 base, and 6 bases stayed unmatched. The germline CDR1 and CDR2 sequences are SGHRS and YFSETQ. The CDR3 sequence: CASGPSGGQETQYF. CDR3 nucleotide sequence: TGCGCCAGCGGACCAAGCGGGGGCCAAGAGACCCAGTACTTC.

This clonotype showed up just a few times. The V call is TRBV29-1, the J call TRBJ2-2, with D hard to call. CDR3 size: 12 residues. V shed 6 bases and J shed 0 bases, with 5 bases lying between them. Germline CDR1 SQVTM, CDR2 ANQGSEA. In nucleotides, the CDR3 is TGCAGCGTCAGGCCGAACACCGGGGAGCTGTTTTTT. This encodes CSVRPNTGELFF.

A few counts support this clonotype. This chain uses TRBV7-2 with TRBJ2-7, with 8 bases lining up with TRBD2. Trimming at V came to 8 bases and at J to 2 bases, leaving 14 bases not matched to a gene. The CDR3 runs 16 residues. Germline loops: CDR1 SGHTA, CDR2 FQGNSA. This chain's CDR3 is CASGLLRGAGAYEQYF. CDR3 in DNA: TGTGCCAGCGGGCTACTGCGAGGAGCGGGAGCCTACGAGCAGTACTTC. Looking up the rest from reference TRBV7-2 and TRBJ2-7 gives the full variable domain: GAGVSQSPSNKVTEKGKDVELRCDPISGHTALYWYRQSLGQGLEFLIYFQGNSAPDKSGLPSDRFSAERTGGSVSTLTIQRTQQEDSAVYLCASGLLRGAGAYEQYFGPGTRLTVT.

This clonotype was detected only a few times. V gene TRBV7-2 combines with J gene TRBJ2-3; D possibly matches TRBD1 or TRBD2 (7 bases each). The CDR3 consists of 16 residues. Per germline, CDR1 SGHTA and CDR2 FQGNSA. The V and J ends lost 2 bases and 5 bases respectively, with 17 bases between them. For the CDR3, the DNA is TGTGCCAGCAGCTTATGGGCAGGGGGGGTCAAAGATACGCAGTATTTT. Its protein is CASSLWAGGVKDTQYF.

This clonotype showed up just a few times. The V gene is TRBV5-1, the J gene TRBJ2-7, with TRBD2 identical over 10 bases. V shed 3 bases, J shed 7 bases, and the junction held 10 bases outside the gene matches. The germline gives CDR1 SGHRS, CDR2 YFSETQ. The CDR3 runs to 15 residues. For the CDR3, the DNA is TGCGCCAGCAGCTCCGGACTAGCGGACGCCGGGGAGCAGTACTTC. Protein sequence: CASSSGLADAGEQYF.

J is TRBJ2-1 and V is TRBV4-2, with 7 bases identical to TRBD2. Germline trimming cut 3 bases from V and 2 bases from J; bases unmatched to any gene: 7. This CDR3 region has 16 residues. Germline CDR1 is LGHNA and CDR2 is YNFKEQ. CDR3 loop: CASSQGGGGPYNEQFF. CDR3 coding DNA: TGTGCCAGCAGCCAGGGGGGGGGAGGCCCCTACAATGAGCAGTTCTTC.